Included here is one TCR beta chain sequence, with context. V gave up 3 bases and J gave up 1 base; unmatched junction bases: 9. CDR1 MNHEY and CDR2 SMNVEV come from the germline V gene (reference sequence). The CDR3 loop spans 16 amino acids. The data are from a study of blood T cell repertoires in COVID-19. Assay: immunoSEQ multiplex PCR; the TCRdb copy retains only in-frame clones and omits some. The sample carries some 160,000 clones, roughly 91% recorded once. The sample taken for sequencing was peripheral blood. The sequence derives from a man in his forties or fifties who had recovered from COVID-19. The rearrangement joins TRBV27 to TRBJ2-7, with 7 bases fitting TRBD1. The CDR3 DNA reads as TGTGCCAGCAGTTTTAGGGGGCAAAAAGATTCCTACGAGCAGTACTTC. Its translation is CASSFRGQKDSYEQYF.